This paragraph covers one TCR beta chain sequence. These data belong to a study of radiotherapy plus CTLA-4 blockade in lung cancer. Produced via immunoSEQ multiplex PCR; TCRdb's table is partial and in-frame only. Found here are about 84,000 clones, around 72% of them singletons; the top ten hold around 15%. CDR1 is SGHAT and CDR2 is FQNNGV in the germline V gene. The CDR3 is made up of 16 amino acids. J was trimmed by 5 bases and V by 3 bases; bases with no gene match: 10. The TCR was taken from a human donor with non-small cell lung cancer that progressed on radiotherapy plus ipilimumab. The input for sequencing was peripheral blood, taken from a patient treated with radiotherapy plus ipilimumab. The genes are TRBV11-2 and TRBJ2-1, with 7 nucleotides matching TRBD2. The CDR3 sequence is CASSLGGVSWDNEQFF. CDR3 nucleotide sequence: TGTGCCAGCAGCTTGGGAGGGGTCAGCTGGGACAATGAGCAGTTCTTC. Supplemented by reference TRBV11-2 and TRBJ2-1, the full variable domain reads EAGVAQSPRYKIIEKRQSVAFWCNPISGHATLYWYQQILGQGPKLLIQFQNNGVVDDSQLPKDRFSAERLKGVDSTLKIQPAKLEDSAVYLCASSLGGVSWDNEQFFGPGTRLTVL.